This TCR beta chain was sequenced in a study of T cells expressing NK-cell markers. CDR1 and CDR2 from the germline V gene are LNHDA and SQIVND (reference sequence). The CDR3 contains 15 residues. Following a re-call of the 5' RACE reads, TCRdb has one entry per CDR3 protein and lacks DNA. The table for this sample gives some 110,000 distinct CDR3 sequences. The source material was blood T cells: a sorted CD56 or NKG2C T cell subset, CD4+ or CD8+ T cells, or bulk PBMC T cells (not recorded which). This chain connects TRBV19 to TRBJ2-5; TCRdb calls TRBD1, which cannot be checked without DNA. This receptor was obtained from a woman between 18 and 70 years old in good health. CDR3 sequence reads: CASTERGQVQETQYF.